The 21 T cell receptor beta chains reported below all come from one sample, sequenced in a study of blood T cell repertoires in COVID-19. Libraries were prepared by immunoSEQ multiplex PCR; TCRdb keeps only in-frame clonotypes and omits some of them. In the table there are around 140,000 clones, over 75% of which are singletons. The sequenced sample was peripheral blood. These receptors were taken from a man between 65 and 79 years old with active COVID-19.

This chain uses TRBV7-8 with TRBJ1-4; 7 positions match TRBD1. The junction had 11 bases not matched to a gene; V was cut back by 5 bases and J by 8 bases. The CDR3 is made up of 15 amino acids. The germline V gene encodes CDR1 SGHVS and CDR2 FQNEAQ. CDR3 DNA sequence: TGTGCCAGCAGCCCTCGACAGGGTAAAGGCGAAAAACTGTTTTTT. It is translated as CASSPRQGKGEKLFF.

This rearrangement joins TRBV5-1 to TRBJ2-5; D is perhaps TRBD2 (5 bases). The J call may be in error: the DNA end matches TRBJ2-7 better. CDR1 is SGHRS and CDR2 is YFSETQ in the germline V gene. The CDR3 runs to 15 residues. DNA of the CDR3: TGCGCCAGCAGGCCCGGCCTTAACCGGGGTATCGAGCAGTACTTC. Its protein is CASRPGLNRGIEQYF.

The chain employs TRBV5-6 and TRBJ2-7, with TRBD2 matching over 8 bases. The CDR3 is made up of 17 amino acids. CDR1 and CDR2 from the germline V gene are SGHDT and YYEEEE. The ends lost 4 bases at V and 0 bases at J; junction bases unmatched: 12. CDR3: CASSPDAGRAPSYEQYF. CDR3 DNA sequence: TGTGCCAGCAGCCCGGACGCCGGGAGGGCCCCCTCCTACGAGCAGTACTTC.

This chain uses TRBV28 with TRBJ2-7; 12 nucleotides agree with TRBD2. The V gene end was trimmed by 5 bases and the J gene end by 3 bases; junction bases not matched to a gene: 8. This CDR3 has 16 residues. CDR1 is MDHEN, CDR2 SYDVKM, per germline. CDR3 sequence: CASSLFRLAGDYEQYF. The CDR3, as DNA: TGTGCCAGCAGTCTCTTCCGACTAGCGGGAGACTACGAGCAGTACTTC.

This clone was observed a few times. Written as DNA, the CDR3 is TGTGCCAGCAGTCCCTCTACCGGGGAGCTGTTTTTT. It translates to CASSPSTGELFF. This chain links TRBV28 with TRBJ2-2, with no clear D. The CDR3 extends over 12 amino acids. V lost 5 bases and J 5 bases, leaving 6 bases between the germline ends. Germline lookup yields CDR1 MDHEN and CDR2 SYDVKM. The variable domain in full, with the rest retrieved from reference TRBV28 and TRBJ2-2, is DVKVTQSSRYLVKRTGEKVFLECVQDMDHENMFWYRQDPGLGLRLIYFSYDVKMKEKGDIPEGYSVSREKKERFSLILESASTNQTSMYLCASSPSTGELFFGEGSRLTVL.

The CDR3, as DNA: TGTGCCAGCAGCCCTGACCTAGGTGAGCAGTTCTTC. Protein product: CASSPDLGEQFF. This chain joins TRBV7-2 and TRBJ2-1; no clear D. Germline CDR1 reads SGHTA; CDR2 reads FQGNSA. Trimming pared 5 bases from V and 9 bases from J, leaving 11 bases between. This CDR3 has 12 residues.

The chain employs TRBV18 and TRBJ2-2; 13 nucleotides line up with TRBD2. V lost 4 bases, J lost 1 base, and 3 bases stayed unmatched. CDR3 length: 17 residues. Germline V gene lookup returns CDR1 KGHSH and CDR2 LQKENI. CDR3 in amino acids: CASSLRLAGGNTGELFF. The CDR3, as DNA: TGTGCCAGCTCACTCAGACTAGCGGGAGGGAACACCGGGGAGCTGTTTTTT.

The chain couples TRBV18 to TRBJ2-4, with unresolved D. V dropped 5 bases and J dropped 5 bases, with 4 bases sitting between them. CDR3 length: 11 residues. Germline V gives CDR1 KGHSH, CDR2 LQKENI. Written as DNA, the CDR3 is TGTGCCAGCTCAACTGAAAACATTCAGTACTTC. It codes for CASSTENIQYF.

The V gene is TRBV4-2, the J gene TRBJ2-1; 11 nucleotides match TRBD2. This CDR3 spans 17 amino acids. Germline CDR1 reads LGHNA; CDR2 reads YNFKEQ. Losses at the gene ends were 1 base for V and 6 bases for J; bases not matched to a gene: 8. CDR3 DNA sequence: TGTGCCAGCAGCCAAGTATCTTCACTAGCGGGAGCCAATGAGCAGTTCTTC. The encoded protein is CASSQVSSLAGANEQFF.

The genes are TRBV18 and TRBJ2-5; D is possibly TRBD1 (6 bases). V was shortened by 0 bases and J by 5 bases, with 13 bases between the two germline ends. In germline, CDR1 is KGHSH, CDR2 LQKENI. The CDR3 has 15 residues. The CDR3 region is CASSPPSRGDETQYF. CDR3 nucleotide sequence: TGTGCCAGCTCACCACCCAGCAGGGGTGATGAGACCCAGTACTTC.

The rearrangement uses TRBV7-2 and TRBJ1-1, with 8 bases aligning to TRBD1. The length of the CDR3 is 16 residues. J lost 8 bases, V lost 2 bases, and 13 bases had no gene match. The germline CDR1 and CDR2 sequences are SGHTA and FQGNSA. This chain's CDR3 is CASSLSGQGDFVEAFF. Written as DNA, the CDR3 is TGTGCCAGCAGCTTATCTGGACAGGGTGATTTCGTAGAAGCTTTCTTT.

The CDR3: CASSFTRGWDQPQHF. CDR3 sequence (DNA): TGTGCCAGCAGTTTTACCAGGGGGTGGGATCAGCCCCAGCATTTT. V gene TRBV27 combines with J gene TRBJ1-5; 7 bases line up with TRBD1. From germline, CDR1 is MNHEY and CDR2 SMNVEV (reference sequence). V shed 3 bases and J 5 bases; nucleotides not matched to a gene: 7. The CDR3 is 15 amino acids.

V is TRBV24-1 and J is TRBJ1-4, with 8 bases identical to TRBD1. Germline V gene data show CDR1 as KGHDR and CDR2 as SFDVKD. CDR3 length equals 15 residues. Unmatched junction bases numbered 6, after V lost 3 bases and J lost 7 bases. DNA of the CDR3: TGTGCCACCAGTGATCCGACAGGGGCAGGTGAAAAACTGTTTTTT. Its translation: CATSDPTGAGEKLFF.

V usage is TRBV7-9 and J usage is TRBJ2-3, with 12 bases lining up with TRBD2. Germline values: CDR1 SEHNR, CDR2 FQNEAQ (reference sequence). The CDR3 totals 17 residues. V trimming: 5 bases; J trimming: 0 bases; junction bases outside the gene matches: 6. Here the CDR3 DNA reads TGTGCCAGCAGCCACGGGACTAGCGGGTCTAGCACAGATACGCAGTATTTT. It yields the protein CASSHGTSGSSTDTQYF.

The CDR3 DNA reads as TGCGCCAGCAGCTTGGGGGCTTCAGGACCGGGATATGGCTACACCTTC. This translates into CASSLGASGPGYGYTF. V and J are TRBV5-1 and TRBJ1-2; no definite D call. Germline CDR1 reads SGHRS; CDR2 reads YFSETQ. V dropped 0 bases and J dropped 5 bases, with 17 bases sitting between them. This CDR3 spans 16 amino acids.

The chain employs TRBV5-1 and TRBJ2-5; 10 bases are shared with TRBD1. Trimming removed 3 bases from V and 3 bases from J; junction bases left unmatched: 5. The V gene's germline CDR1 is SGHRS and CDR2 YFSETQ. This CDR3 is built from 15 residues. For the CDR3, the DNA is TGCGCCAGCAGCTCGGAGGGGACAGGGGAAGAGACCCAGTACTTC. It yields the protein CASSSEGTGEETQYF.

The CDR3 here is CASRGAGILSPLHF. CDR3 nucleotide sequence: TGTGCCAGCAGGGGTGCGGGGATACTCTCACCCCTCCACTTT. The chain recombines TRBV27 with TRBJ1-6; D uncertain. V lost 6 bases and J 10 bases, leaving 16 bases between the germline ends. The CDR3 covers 14 residues. From germline, CDR1 is MNHEY and CDR2 SMNVEV (reference sequence).

The gene calls are TRBV14 and TRBJ2-7, with TRBD2 identical over 9 bases. There are 14 residues in the CDR3. Losses at the gene ends were 4 bases for V and 6 bases for J; bases not matched to a gene: 7. The V gene's germline CDR1 is SGHDN and CDR2 FVKESK. The CDR3: CASSPSAGGGEQYF. In DNA, the CDR3 is TGTGCCAGCAGCCCCTCGGCGGGAGGGGGCGAGCAGTACTTC. Using reference TRBV14 and TRBJ2-7 for the parts outside the CDR3, the full variable domain is EAGVTQFPSHSVIEKGQTVTLRCDPISGHDNLYWYRRVMGKEIKFLLHFVKESKQDESGMPNNRFLAERTGGTYSTLKVQPAELEDSGVYFCASSPSAGGGEQYFGPGTRLTVT.

CDR3 nucleotide sequence: TGTGCCAGTAAACGGTCCGGGTCCCGGGCCTACAATGAGCAGTTCTTC. Encoded protein: CASKRSGSRAYNEQFF. This sequence joins TRBV19 and TRBJ2-1, with D hard to call. The CDR3 runs 16 residues. In germline, CDR1 is LNHDA, CDR2 SQIVND (reference sequence). The ends were cut back, 7 bases at V and 2 bases at J, with 18 bases in the middle. The full variable domain, with the rest looked up from reference TRBV19 and TRBJ2-1, is DGGITQSPKYLFRKEGQNVTLSCEQNLNHDAMYWYRQDPGQGLRLIYYSQIVNDFQKGDIAEGYSVSREKKESFPLTVTSAQKNPTAFYLCASKRSGSRAYNEQFFGPGTRLTVL.

For the CDR3, the DNA is TGTGCCAGCAGCTTCCCACGGGGACTTCAACGGAATGAGCAGTTCTTC. Translated, it gives CASSFPRGLQRNEQFF. This chain links TRBV13 with TRBJ2-1; maybe TRBD2 (6 bases). Trimming shortened V by 3 bases and J by 7 bases, and 19 bases separated the two germline ends. CDR1 and CDR2 (germline): PRHDT, FYEKMQ (reference sequence). This CDR3 is 16 amino acids long.

V is TRBV5-5 and J is TRBJ1-4; D might be TRBD1 (6 bases). V lost 1 base and J lost 8, with 12 bases in between. CDR3 length: 14 residues. Germline V gene data show CDR1 as SGHKS and CDR2 as YYEKEE (reference sequence). CDR3 DNA sequence: TGTGCCAGCAGCTTGCCACAGGGTAGGGAAAAACTGTTTTTT. It encodes CASSLPQGREKLFF.